These 25 T cell receptor beta chains came from one sample sequenced in a study of cytomegalovirus exposure and HLA in healthy donors. Amplification used 60 Vbeta primers and 13 Jbeta primers. Measured with immunoSEQ multiplex PCR; TCRdb has only the in-frame clones, and not every one. The profile shows about 170,000 clones, approximately 83% of them singletons. Material: PBMCs. Receptors originate from a boy between 2 and 10 years old in good health and CMV-seronegative.

V and J are TRBV6-5 and TRBJ1-1; 7 bases agree with TRBD1. Germline-derived CDR1 and CDR2 are MNHEY and SVGAGI. The length of the CDR3 is 13 residues. The junction had 5 bases not matched to a gene; V was cut back by 9 bases and J by 1 base. The CDR3: CARGRTGNTEAFF. CDR3 coding DNA: TGTGCCAGGGGGAGGACAGGGAACACTGAAGCTTTCTTT.

The rearrangement joins TRBV5-5 to TRBJ2-5; D is undetermined. With 3 bases removed from V and 1 base from J, the gap between germline ends came to 7 bases. The CDR3 is 13 residues long. Germline V gene data show CDR1 as SGHKS and CDR2 as YYEKEE (reference sequence). The CDR3, as DNA: TGTGCCAGCAGCTACAGATCCCAAGAGACCCAGTACTTC. Its protein is CASSYRSQETQYF.

V and J are TRBV25-1 and TRBJ1-1, with 7 bases identical to TRBD1. The J segment lost 3 bases and the V segment lost 8 bases, leaving 6 bases of the junction unmatched. The length of the CDR3 is 13 residues. Germline-derived CDR1 and CDR2 are MGHDK and SYGVNS. CDR3 region: CASSRGQHTEAFF. The CDR3 bases are TGTGCCAGCTCTCGGGGACAGCACACTGAAGCTTTCTTT.

This chain uses TRBV4-3 with TRBJ2-7; D is perhaps TRBD1 (6 bases). From germline, CDR1 is LGHNA and CDR2 YSLEER. This CDR3 has 15 amino acids. V was shortened by 3 bases and J by 3 bases, with 15 bases between the two germline ends. CDR3: CASSQQGNSFYEQYF. DNA of the CDR3: TGCGCCAGCAGCCAGCAGGGGAATTCGTTCTACGAGCAGTACTTC.

This clone was picked up a small number of times. The V and J genes are TRBV15 and TRBJ1-2; 9 positions match TRBD1. The CDR3 contains 15 residues. V dropped 2 bases and J dropped 8; count of bases not matched to a gene: 9. CDR1 LNHNV and CDR2 YYDKDF come from the germline V gene (reference sequence). The CDR3 region has the DNA TGTGCCACCAGCAGACCGGGACAGGGATTCGGGGGCTACACCTTC. It is translated as CATSRPGQGFGGYTF.

This chain links TRBV29-1 with TRBJ2-1; 11 nucleotides agree with TRBD2. The germline V gene has CDR1 SQVTM and CDR2 ANQGSEA. The CDR3 is 15 residues long. V lost 4 bases, J lost 2 bases, and 4 bases stayed unmatched. CDR3: CSVGSGRGAYNEQFF. Here the CDR3 DNA reads TGCAGCGTTGGTAGCGGGAGGGGTGCCTACAATGAGCAGTTCTTC.

As DNA, the CDR3 is TGTGCCAGCAAACAGGTTAGAGGTGAGCAGTTCTTC. This codes for CASKQVRGEQFF. The rearrangement uses TRBV6-5 and TRBJ2-1, with D possibly being TRBD1 (5 bases). Germline V CDR1 and CDR2: MNHEY, SVGAGI. V lost 7 bases and J lost 9, with 13 bases in between. This CDR3 contains 12 residues.

This clone showed up just a few times. The V gene is TRBV5-3, the J gene TRBJ1-2; no firm D call. TRBV5-3 is an ORF, with its function uncertain. V lost 4 bases to trimming and J lost 8 bases, with 9 bases between them. CDR3 length equals 11 residues. The CDR3 nucleotides read TGTGCCAGAAGCCCGGGGAGGGGCTACACCTTC. The encoded protein is CARSPGRGYTF.

V is TRBV6-5 and J is TRBJ1-4; no clear D gene. The germline V gene has CDR1 MNHEY and CDR2 SVGAGI. V gave up 2 bases and J gave up 8 bases, with 12 bases separating them. The CDR3 loop spans 14 amino acids. The CDR3 spells CASSYRGSREKLFF. In DNA form, the CDR3 reads TGTGCCAGCAGTTACCGCGGGTCAAGAGAAAAACTGTTTTTT.

In the case of this clone: The sample has other DNA sequences that encode this CDR3 too. The V call is TRBV30, the J call TRBJ2-5; 10 nucleotides align to TRBD2. This CDR3 has 15 amino acids. The V segment lost 2 bases and the J segment 2 bases; nucleotides outside the gene matches: 5. Per germline, CDR1 GTSNPN and CDR2 SVGIG (reference sequence). The CDR3 coding sequence is TGTGCCTGGAGTAAGGGTAGCGGGGGGCAAGAGACCCAGTACTTC. This gives the protein CAWSKGSGGQETQYF.

The rearrangement joins TRBV7-6 to TRBJ2-5; TRBD2 agrees at 11 bases. Trimming cost V 8 bases and J 3 bases; bases outside gene matches: 8. CDR3 size: 15 residues. Germline values: CDR1 SGHVS, CDR2 FNYEAQ. This CDR3 is CASSRELAGEETQYF. In DNA, the CDR3 is TGTGCCAGCTCCAGGGAACTAGCGGGAGAAGAGACCCAGTACTTC.

This clone occurred a few times. The gene calls are TRBV4-1 and TRBJ1-1; D unclear. V lost 0 bases and J 5 bases, leaving 10 bases between the germline ends. Germline V lookup: CDR1 MGHRA, CDR2 YSYEKL. The CDR3 contains 14 residues. The CDR3 coding sequence is TGCGCCAGCAGCCAAGATCCAGGATGGACTGAAGCTTTCTTT. Its protein product is CASSQDPGWTEAFF.

As regards this clone: This sample includes further DNA sequences coding for the same CDR3. This sequence joins TRBV10-3 and TRBJ2-3; TRBD2 matches 12 bases. The CDR3 sequence is 16 residues long. V lost 6 bases to trimming and J lost 0 bases; unmatched junction nucleotides: 4. Per germline, CDR1 ENHRY and CDR2 SYGVKD. CDR3 protein: CAISPGTSGSTDTQYF. In nucleotides, the CDR3 is TGTGCCATCAGCCCGGGGACTAGCGGGAGCACAGATACGCAGTATTTT.

The chain carries TRBV5-1 and TRBJ2-7, with TRBD1 matching over 7 bases. Germline lookup yields CDR1 SGHRS and CDR2 YFSETQ. The CDR3 has 15 residues. The junction had 13 bases not matched to a gene; V was cut back by 4 bases and J by 6 bases. The CDR3 DNA reads TGCGCCAGCAGCCAGACAGGGTTCGCCTATGCCGAGCAGTACTTC. Translated, it gives CASSQTGFAYAEQYF.

The rearrangement joins TRBV6-6 to TRBJ1-1; D uncertain. Deletions cut 6 bases from V and 1 base from J, with 18 bases between. CDR3 size: 16 residues. Germline CDR1 is MNHNY and CDR2 is SVGAGI (reference sequence). CDR3 amino acids: CASSTRWRSENTEAFF. CDR3 DNA: TGTGCCAGCAGCACCCGGTGGAGGTCGGAGAACACTGAAGCTTTCTTT.

The V call is TRBV10-3, the J call TRBJ2-6; D is possibly TRBD2 (6 bases). V was shortened by 7 bases and J by 0 bases, with 10 bases between the two germline ends. The CDR3 extends over 15 amino acids. Germline lookup yields CDR1 ENHRY and CDR2 SYGVKD. This CDR3 reads CAINPGGSGANVLTF. The DNA of the CDR3 is TGTGCCATCAACCCCGGGGGCTCTGGGGCCAACGTCCTGACTTTC.

The chain recombines TRBV4-3 with TRBJ1-2; 10 positions match TRBD1. V lost 0 bases and J lost 5; bases outside the gene matches: 12. This CDR3 spans 18 amino acids. CDR1 is LGHNA and CDR2 is YSLEER in the germline V gene. CDR3: CASSQERGTGASGYGYTF. The DNA for the CDR3 is TGCGCCAGCAGCCAAGAGAGGGGGACAGGGGCCTCTGGGTATGGCTACACCTTC.

This chain connects TRBV6-5 to TRBJ1-1; D is uncertain. V was trimmed by 3 bases and J by 2 bases, leaving 7 bases between them. The germline gives CDR1 MNHEY, CDR2 SVGAGI. This CDR3 contains 13 residues. DNA of the CDR3: TGTGCCAGCAGTTATCGGGGAAACACTGAAGCTTTCTTT. Translation: CASSYRGNTEAFF.

The chain has TRBV7-3 and TRBJ2-3; tentative D call: TRBD2 (5 bases). The CDR3 has 14 amino acids. Germline V gene sequence: CDR1 SGHTA, CDR2 FQGTGA. V lost 3 bases and J 0 bases, leaving 7 bases between the germline ends. The CDR3 spells CASSFGVSTDTQYF. The CDR3 region has the DNA TGTGCCAGCAGCTTCGGGGTTAGCACAGATACGCAGTATTTT. Variable domain in full (rest from reference TRBV7-3 and TRBJ2-3): GAGVSQTPSNKVTEKGKYVELRCDPISGHTALYWYRQSLGQGPEFLIYFQGTGAADDSGLPNDRFFAVRPEGSVSTLKIQRTERGDSAVYLCASSFGVSTDTQYFGPGTRLTVL.

This clone was seen only a few times. The CDR3 loop reads CASSPRYSGANVLTF. CDR3 sequence (DNA): TGTGCCAGCAGCCCCCGGTATTCGGGGGCCAACGTCCTGACTTTC. The rearrangement uses TRBV9 and TRBJ2-6, with unresolved D. V lost 4 bases and J 4 bases, leaving 12 bases between the germline ends. Germline values: CDR1 SGDLS, CDR2 YYNGEE. The CDR3 loop spans 15 amino acids.

The CDR3 reads CAISEPGQGAELEGYTF. The CDR3 DNA follows: TGTGCCATCAGTGAGCCGGGACAGGGGGCGGAACTGGAAGGCTACACCTTC. This chain joins TRBV10-3 and TRBJ1-2; TRBD1 matches at 12 bases. Germline CDR1 and CDR2: ENHRY and SYGVKD. The CDR3 runs 17 residues. The ends lost 2 bases at V and 8 bases at J; junction bases unmatched: 12.

The V and J genes are TRBV7-8 and TRBJ2-5; D is possibly TRBD2 (5 bases). V shed 5 bases and J shed 2 bases, with 15 bases lying between them. The CDR3 loop spans 15 amino acids. The germline CDR1 and CDR2 sequences are SGHVS and FQNEAQ. CDR3 sequence: CASSPGEQRQETQYF. The CDR3 DNA follows: TGTGCCAGCAGCCCCGGGGAGCAGCGTCAAGAGACCCAGTACTTC.

J is TRBJ2-2 and V is TRBV7-6; D may be TRBD2 (5 bases). The CDR3 loop spans 16 amino acids. V lost 0 bases, J lost 7 bases, and 15 bases lay in between. Germline lookup yields CDR1 SGHVS and CDR2 FNYEAQ. The CDR3 nucleotides read TGTGCCAGCAGCTTAGCAGGGAGTGCCAGTGGCGGGGAGCTGTTTTTT. Translating gives CASSLAGSASGGELFF.

The chain recombines TRBV9 with TRBJ1-5; TRBD1 matches 8 bases. The CDR3 extends over 16 amino acids. J was trimmed by 0 bases and V by 4 bases; bases with no gene match: 6. Germline-derived CDR1 and CDR2 are SGDLS and YYNGEE. The DNA for the CDR3 is TGTGCCAGCAGCCATAACAGGGGGAATAGCAATCAGCCCCAGCATTTT. Translated, it gives CASSHNRGNSNQPQHF.

This chain joins TRBV7-9 and TRBJ2-5; D perhaps matches TRBD2 (6 bases). Trimming stripped 6 bases from V and 2 bases from J, with 10 bases between. Germline assignment: CDR1 SEHNR and CDR2 FQNEAQ (reference sequence). This CDR3 has 13 residues. The CDR3: CASRVADQETQYF. For the CDR3, the DNA is TGTGCCAGCAGGGTAGCGGATCAAGAGACCCAGTACTTC.